The rows below give T cell receptor beta chains drawn from one sample of a study of human T cells and chemical hapten exposure. Using its own MiXCR run on the RACE reads, TCRdb lists one record per CDR3 protein. The repertoire holds tens of thousands of distinct CDR3 sequences, with 7.6% as singletons. Sequenced here: whole blood, sampled in connection with sensitization to the hapten diphenylcyclopropenone (DPC). These TCRs come from a woman aged 50 to 60 with alopecia areata. Some clones in this sample may be carry-over from other donors' samples. Both conserved end residues are part of each CDR3. Each record gives: J gene, D gene, clone size, V gene, CDR3 DNA, CDR3 protein. The D gene is left open where the match is weak. The size field is filled for only some rows; it gives once, few, many or a size class.

TRBJ2-1,TRBD2,many,TRBV5-1,TGCGCCAGCAGGCTGGGGACTAGCGGAGTGTCCTACAATGAGCAGTTCTTC,CASRLGTSGVSYNEQFF
TRBJ1-1,NA,many,TRBV4-3,TGCGCCAGCAGCCAAGAGCCACAAGACACTGAAGCTTTCTTT,CASSQEPQDTEAFF
TRBJ2-7,NA,NA,TRBV14,TGTGCCAGCAGCCAAGGGCGGCGGGCTTTCTCCTACGAGCAGTACTTC,CASSQGRRAFSYEQYF
TRBJ2-1,TRBD2,many,TRBV3-1,TGTGCCAGCAGCCAAATGACTAGCGGGAGAATCTATGAGCAGTTCTTC,CASSQMTSGRIYEQFF
TRBJ2-5,TRBD1,many,TRBV29-1,TGCAGCGTAGGACAGGGGGCGAAGGGGAACCAAGAGACCCAGTACTTC,CSVGQGAKGNQETQYF
TRBJ1-5,NA,NA,TRBV12-3/TRBV12-4,TGTGCCAGCAGTCTTCAGGGGCAGCCCCAGCATTTT,CASSLQGQPQHF
TRBJ1-3,NA,many,TRBV18,TGTGCCAGCTCACGGAAAGGGACCTCCTCTGGAAACACCATATATTTT,CASSRKGTSSGNTIYF
TRBJ1-1,NA,NA,TRBV2,TGTGCCAGCAGTGAAACAGGGAGCACTGAAGCTTTCTTT,CASSETGSTEAFF
TRBJ1-5,NA,many,TRBV25-1,TGTGCCAGCAGTTCAAGCACAGGGCCCCAGCATTTT,CASSSSTGPQHF
TRBJ2-1,TRBD2,many,TRBV7-6,TGTGCCAGCAGCGGACTAGCGGGGCCTATAAGCTCCTACAATGAGCAGTTCTTC,CASSGLAGPISSYNEQFF
TRBJ1-1,NA,NA,TRBV4-3,TGCGCCAGCAGCCAGACAAGGGGAAACACTGAAGCTTTCTTT,CASSQTRGNTEAFF
TRBJ2-7,NA,few,TRBV4-2,TGTGCCAGCAGCCGGGGGGAGGCCTACGAGCAGTACTTC,CASSRGEAYEQYF
TRBJ1-2,NA,many,TRBV7-9,TGTGCCAGCAGCTTGGGACGGCCTCTCGCCTATGGCTACACCTTC,CASSLGRPLAYGYTF
TRBJ2-1,TRBD2,many,TRBV7-3,TGTGCCAGCAGTTTAGAAGGGTTTAGCGGGAGGGCCCTCAATGAGCAGTTCTTC,CASSLEGFSGRALNEQFF
TRBJ2-1,NA,many,TRBV7-8,TGTGCCAGCAGCTTAACGGGGAATTCCTACAATGAGCAGTTCTTC,CASSLTGNSYNEQFF